The sequence of this TCR beta chain was determined in a study of T cell repertoires in cytomegalovirus infection. Looking at the study overall: TCR beta signatures that were public indicated CMV infection and matching HLA type.

General study points: Based on cumulative public TCR beta family frequency, carriers of CMV plus the relevant HLA were identified.

This CDR3 is built from 14 residues. Germline V gives CDR1 DFQATT, CDR2 SNEGSKA (reference sequence). V was trimmed by 6 bases and J by 0 bases, leaving 15 bases between them. TCRdb used MiXCR to reprocess the reads, holding one entry per CDR3 protein. Of under 350,000 distinct CDR3 sequences in the sample, more than 8% were seen once. This clonotype was detected a few times. What it recognizes is unknown. The V and J genes are TRBV20-1 and TRBJ2-7, with D unresolved. The sequence derives from a human donor in good health (CMV status not recorded). Some clones in this sample may be carry-over from other donors' samples. The sample taken for sequencing was PBMCs. The CDR3 sequence: CSAALGIRSYEQYF. The CDR3 DNA is TGCAGTGCCGCCTTAGGGATACGCTCCTACGAGCAGTACTTC.